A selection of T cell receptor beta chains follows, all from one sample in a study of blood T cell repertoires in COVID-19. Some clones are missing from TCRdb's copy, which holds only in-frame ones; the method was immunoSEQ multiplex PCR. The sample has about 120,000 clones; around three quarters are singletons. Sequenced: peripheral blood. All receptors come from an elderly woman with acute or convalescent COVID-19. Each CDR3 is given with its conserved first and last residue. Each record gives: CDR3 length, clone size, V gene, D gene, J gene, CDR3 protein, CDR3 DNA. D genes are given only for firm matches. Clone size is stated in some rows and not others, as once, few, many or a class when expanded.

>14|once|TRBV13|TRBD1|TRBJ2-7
CASSTGTGSYEQYF
TGTGCCAGCAGCACCGGGACAGGGAGCTACGAGCAGTACTTC
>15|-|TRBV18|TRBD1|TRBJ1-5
CASSLGTGGNQPQHF
TGTGCCAGCTCACTAGGGACAGGGGGCAATCAGCCCCAGCATTTT
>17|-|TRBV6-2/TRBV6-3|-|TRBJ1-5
CASSYVLLETSNQPQHF
TGTGCCAGCAGTTACGTCCTTTTGGAGACGTCCAATCAGCCCCAGCATTTT
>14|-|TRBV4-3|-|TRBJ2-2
CASSQDGDTGELFF
TGCGCCAGCAGCCAAGATGGAGACACCGGGGAGCTGTTTTTT
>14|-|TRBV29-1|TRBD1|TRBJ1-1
CSVGDRGLDTEAFF
TGCAGCGTGGGGGACAGGGGGCTGGACACTGAAGCTTTCTTT
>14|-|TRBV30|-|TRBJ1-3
CAWTRGGTGNTIYF
TGTGCCTGGACCCGGGGAGGGACTGGAAACACCATATATTTT
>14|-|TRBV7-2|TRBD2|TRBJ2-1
CASSPRTSAGEQFF
TGTGCCAGCAGCCCCAGGACTAGCGCCGGTGAGCAGTTCTTC
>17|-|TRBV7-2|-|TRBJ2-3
CASSFLLEGPNTDTQYF
TGTGCCAGCAGCTTCCTCCTAGAGGGCCCTAACACAGATACGCAGTATTTT
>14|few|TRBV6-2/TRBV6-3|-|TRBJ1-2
CASSYSTGYYGYTF
TGTGCCAGCAGTTACTCTACGGGTTACTATGGCTACACCTTC
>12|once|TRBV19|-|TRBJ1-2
CASMTPRDGYTF
TGTGCCAGTATGACCCCCAGGGATGGCTACACCTTC
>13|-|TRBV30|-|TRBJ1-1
CAWSVNRNTEAFF
TGTGCCTGGAGTGTAAACAGGAACACTGAAGCTTTCTTT
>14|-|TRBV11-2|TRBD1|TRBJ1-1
CASRDRDAGTEAFF
TGTGCCAGCAGGGACAGGGACGCCGGCACTGAAGCTTTCTTT
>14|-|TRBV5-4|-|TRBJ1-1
CASSWEGQNTEAFF
TGTGCCAGCAGCTGGGAGGGGCAGAACACTGAAGCTTTCTTT
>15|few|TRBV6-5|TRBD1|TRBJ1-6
CASNPTGGSDSPLHF
TGTGCCAGCAATCCGACAGGGGGGAGCGATTCACCCCTCCACTTT
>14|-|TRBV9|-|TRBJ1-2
CASSVGGRGYGYTF
TGTGCCAGCAGCGTAGGGGGGAGGGGTTATGGCTACACCTTC
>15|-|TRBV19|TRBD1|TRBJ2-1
CASSQGQGAYNEQFF
TGTGCCAGTAGCCAGGGACAGGGGGCCTACAATGAGCAGTTCTTC
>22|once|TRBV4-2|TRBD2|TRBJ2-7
CASSQEVNELAGSTGVYYEQYF
TGTGCCAGCAGCCAAGAAGTGAATGAGCTAGCGGGATCTACGGGAGTCTACTACGAGCAGTACTTC
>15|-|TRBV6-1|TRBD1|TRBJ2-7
CASSESIGQVNEQYF
TGTGCCAGCAGTGAATCAATCGGACAGGTAAACGAGCAGTACTTC
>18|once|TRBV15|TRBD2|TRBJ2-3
CATSRARTSGSSVDTQYF
TGTGCCACCAGCAGGGCTAGGACTAGCGGGAGTTCCGTAGATACGCAGTATTTT
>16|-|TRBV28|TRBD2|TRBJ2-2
CASNRLGGANTGELFF
TGTGCCAGCAATCGTTTGGGGGGGGCGAACACCGGGGAGCTGTTTTTT
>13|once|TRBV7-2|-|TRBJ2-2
CASSLVGRTEAFF
TGTGCCAGCAGCTTAGTAGGGAGGACGGAGGCGTTTTTT
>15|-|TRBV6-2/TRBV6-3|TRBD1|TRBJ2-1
CASSRGTGGYNEQFF
TGTGCCAGCAGTAGAGGGACAGGGGGATACAATGAGCAGTTCTTC
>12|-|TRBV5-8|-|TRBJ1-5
CASSFRDQPQHF
TGTGCCAGCAGCTTCCGGGATCAGCCCCAGCATTTT
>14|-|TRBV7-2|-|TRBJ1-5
CASSLVGGEQPQHF
TGTGCCAGCAGCTTAGTCGGGGGGGAACAGCCCCAGCATTTT
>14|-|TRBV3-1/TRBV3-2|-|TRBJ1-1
CASSQRQGYTEAFF
TGTGCCAGCAGCCAGAGGCAGGGATACACTGAAGCTTTCTTT
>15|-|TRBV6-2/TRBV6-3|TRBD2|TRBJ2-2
CASSTSGGNTGELFF
TGTGCCAGCAGTACTAGCGGGGGGAACACCGGGGAGCTGTTTTTT
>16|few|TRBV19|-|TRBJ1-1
CASSRGSRIGDTEAFF
TGTGCCAGTAGTAGGGGTTCGCGAATAGGGGACACTGAAGCTTTCTTT
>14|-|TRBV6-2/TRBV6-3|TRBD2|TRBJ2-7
CASSWTSGGYEQYF
TGTGCCAGCAGTTGGACTAGCGGGGGCTACGAGCAGTACTTC
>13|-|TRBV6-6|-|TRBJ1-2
CASSLTGNYGYTF
TGTGCCAGCAGTTTAACGGGGAACTATGGCTACACCTTC
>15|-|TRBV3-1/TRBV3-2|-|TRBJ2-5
CASSQDPFGWETQYF
TGTGCCAGCAGCCAAGACCCATTCGGGTGGGAGACCCAGTACTTC
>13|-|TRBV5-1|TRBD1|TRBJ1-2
CASSIGTDYGYTF
TGCGCCAGCAGCATCGGGACAGACTATGGCTACACCTTC
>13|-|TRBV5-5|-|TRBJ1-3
CASSLTGENTIYF
TGTGCCAGCAGCTTGACGGGGGAAAACACCATATATTTT
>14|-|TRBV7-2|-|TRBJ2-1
CASSFVEGANEQFF
TGTGCCAGCAGCTTTGTGGAGGGGGCCAATGAGCAGTTCTTC
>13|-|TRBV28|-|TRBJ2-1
CASSLWTDNEQFF
TGTGCCAGCAGTTTATGGACAGACAATGAGCAGTTCTTC
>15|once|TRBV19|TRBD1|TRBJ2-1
CASSVGTGDDNEQFF
TGTGCCAGTAGTGTCGGGACAGGGGACGACAATGAGCAGTTCTTC
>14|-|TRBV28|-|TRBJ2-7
CASSSFLDSYEQYF
TGTGCCAGCAGTTCCTTTTTGGACAGCTACGAGCAGTACTTC
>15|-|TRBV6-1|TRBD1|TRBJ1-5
CASSERTGGYQPQHF
TGTGCCAGCAGTGAACGGACAGGGGGCTATCAGCCCCAGCATTTT
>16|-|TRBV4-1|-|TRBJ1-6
CASSQDQGVVGSPLHF
TGCGCCAGCAGCCAAGATCAAGGGGTAGTAGGTTCACCCCTCCACTTT
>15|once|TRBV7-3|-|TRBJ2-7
CASSLGGGRTHEQYF
TGTGCCAGCAGCTTAGGGGGCGGGAGAACCCACGAGCAGTACTTC
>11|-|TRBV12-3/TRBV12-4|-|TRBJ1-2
CASSWGGGYTF
TGTGCCAGCAGTTGGGGGGGTGGCTACACCTTC
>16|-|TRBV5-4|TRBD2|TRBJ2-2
CASSFAGGSNTGELFF
TGTGCCAGCAGCTTCGCGGGAGGTTCGAACACCGGGGAGCTGTTTTTT
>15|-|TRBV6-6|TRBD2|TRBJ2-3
CASRRIGGAADTQYF
TGTGCCAGCAGAAGGATCGGGGGGGCCGCAGATACGCAGTATTTT
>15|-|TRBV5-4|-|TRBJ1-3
CASSQDGGSGNTIYF
TGTGCCAGCAGCCAGGACGGAGGCTCTGGAAACACCATATATTTT
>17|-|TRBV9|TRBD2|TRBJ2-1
CASSVAFSSGGYNEQFF
TGTGCCAGCAGCGTAGCCTTCTCTAGCGGGGGGTACAATGAGCAGTTCTTC
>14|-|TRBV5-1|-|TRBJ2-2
CASSRDSSTGELFF
TGCGCCAGCAGCCGGGACTCCTCCACCGGGGAGCTGTTTTTT
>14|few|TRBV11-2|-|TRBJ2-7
CASSLSPGAYEQYF
TGTGCCAGCAGCTTATCCCCAGGGGCCTACGAGCAGTACTTC
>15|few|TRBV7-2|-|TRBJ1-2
CASSLGGGARYGYTF
TGTGCCAGCAGCTTAGGAGGAGGGGCGAGGTATGGCTACACCTTC
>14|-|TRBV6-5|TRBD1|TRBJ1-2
CASSVDRGNAGYTF
TGTGCCAGCAGCGTGGACAGGGGCAACGCTGGCTACACCTTC
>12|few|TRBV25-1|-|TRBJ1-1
CASSRGATEAFF
TGTGCCAGCAGCCGGGGGGCTACTGAAGCTTTCTTT
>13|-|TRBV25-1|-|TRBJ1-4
CASSDRGLEKLFF
TGTGCCAGCAGTGACAGGGGTTTAGAAAAACTGTTTTTT
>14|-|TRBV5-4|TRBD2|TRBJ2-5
CASRRESGIETQYF
TGTGCCAGCAGACGGGAGAGCGGGATAGAGACCCAGTACTTC